The source of this T cell receptor beta chain is a study of cytomegalovirus exposure and HLA in healthy donors. The CDR3 length is 15 residues. CDR1 and CDR2 from the germline V gene are MNHEY and SVGAGI. V was shortened by 6 bases and J by 4 bases, with 19 bases between the two germline ends. Here immunoSEQ multiplex PCR was the method, and the copy in TCRdb shows in-frame clones only, minus some. In the table there are fewer than 250,000 clones, roughly 84% of which are singletons. The rearrangement uses TRBV6-5 and TRBJ2-7; TRBD1 is a possible D gene (6 bases). Sequenced sample: PBMCs. The origin of this receptor is a woman in her 30s in good health and CMV-seropositive. The CDR3, as DNA: TGTGCCAGCAGCAGCATCGGGTCCAGGGGTTACGAGCAGTACTTC. It codes for CASSSIGSRGYEQYF.